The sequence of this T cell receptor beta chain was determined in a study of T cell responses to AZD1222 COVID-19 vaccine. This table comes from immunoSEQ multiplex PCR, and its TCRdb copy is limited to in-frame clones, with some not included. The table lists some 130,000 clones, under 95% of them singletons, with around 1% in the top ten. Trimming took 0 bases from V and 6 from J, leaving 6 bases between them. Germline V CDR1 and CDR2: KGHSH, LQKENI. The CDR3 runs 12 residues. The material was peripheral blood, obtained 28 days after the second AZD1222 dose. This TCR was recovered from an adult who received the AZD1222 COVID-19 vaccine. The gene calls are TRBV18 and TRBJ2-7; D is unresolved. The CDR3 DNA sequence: TGTGCCAGCTCACCACCGTTTGGCGAGCAGTACTTC. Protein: CASSPPFGEQYF.